This T cell receptor beta chain was recorded in a study of regulatory T cells in long-lasting Graves disease. Overall study results and limits: New patients shared fewer public clonotypes (roughly 1,000) than persistent patients did (around 2,700).

Indicated time point: newly diagnosed GD, antithyroid drugs for less than 3 months. Scientists built the TCR library using RNA that was extracted from PBMCs. This clonotype was counted at least ten times. Its antigen remains unknown. Germline CDR1 and CDR2: SGHAT and FQNNGV. The CDR3 has 14 residues. The V and J ends lost 2 bases and 7 bases respectively, with 11 bases between them. Researchers made TCR beta libraries by using iRepertoire HTBI primers and running Arm-PCR on CDR3 regions. MiXCR, applied by TCRdb to the multiplex PCR reads, yields one record per CDR3 protein. This table holds around 250,000 distinct CDR3 sequences, 20% to 25% found once.

The rearrangement uses TRBV11-2 and TRBJ2-2, with D perhaps TRBD1 or TRBD2 (5 bases each). The material was peripheral blood mononuclear cells (PBMCs), obtained at new diagnosis, from a patient treated with antithyroid drugs. The TCR sequence derives from a female donor with Graves disease. This chain's CDR3 is CASSLYGGIGELFF. DNA of the CDR3: TGTGCCAGCAGCTTATATGGGGGAATCGGGGAGCTGTTTTTT. Supplemented by reference TRBV11-2 and TRBJ2-2, the full variable domain reads EAGVAQSPRYKIIEKRQSVAFWCNPISGHATLYWYQQILGQGPKLLIQFQNNGVVDDSQLPKDRFSAERLKGVDSTLKIQPAKLEDSAVYLCASSLYGGIGELFFGEGSRLTVL.